This TCR beta chain was sequenced for a study of T cell repertoires in cytomegalovirus infection (dated by TCRdb to about 2019). For the wider study: Because public TCR beta signatures pointed to carriage of CMV infection together with the matching HLA type, the HLA type of each donor mattered for the analysis. On the study overall, not on this receptor specifically: In both this cohort and an independent cohort of several hundred donors, the cumulative frequency of public TCR beta family members distinguished carriers of CMV infection plus the relevant HLA type. The ex vivo response was dominated by HLA-C-restricted CMV-specific TCR beta clonotypes, which also provided the single most frequent clonotype in two of eight donors.

The CDR3 spans 16 residues, from the cysteine through the phenylalanine. Of the read, only the CDR3 DNA is kept; its 48 bases are in frame from base 1. V is cut back by 5 bases and J by 5 bases, with 10 bases in the junction unmatched. For this clonotype: Its antigen target is currently unknown. Base qualities were left out, and no much larger clone turns up one base away.

Sequencing used an Illumina HiSeq 1500. Using fastp trimming at Q25 and MiXCR clonotype assembly, TCRdb reanalyzed the public sequencing data and kept in-frame beta chains. Rows matching on CDR3 protein sequence are summarized as one entry with the most common DNA and genes. This sample comprises 250,000 to 350,000 distinct CDR3 sequences, about 23% of them detected only once. The top ten clones comprise 14% of the sample. The clonotype comes from a human donor in good health (CMV status not recorded). Some clones in this sample may be carry-over from other donors' samples. The specimen was PBMCs. The rearranged chain carries TRBV12-3 or TRBV12-4 and TRBJ2-5; 11 middle bases align to TRBD1. DNA sequence: TGTGCCAGCAGTACCCGGACAGGGGGCGTCGGGGAGACCCAGTACTTC. This is translated as CASSTRTGGVGETQYF.